These 11 T cell receptor beta chains came from one sample sequenced in a study of blood T cell repertoires in COVID-19. Profiling relied on immunoSEQ multiplex PCR, and the TCRdb table lists in-frame clones only, not all of them. The sample has roughly 120,000 clones, around 70% seen once; the top ten hold 4.5% to 6%. The sequencing sample was made of peripheral blood. These receptor sequences come from an elderly man with COVID-19, enrolled during active disease.

This clone was counted a single time. This chain links TRBV5-4 with TRBJ2-3; maybe TRBD1 (6 bases). Germline V gene lookup returns CDR1 SGHNT and CDR2 YYREEE (reference sequence). V dropped 4 bases and J dropped 0 bases, with 12 bases sitting between them. The CDR3 consists of 15 residues. CDR3 DNA sequence: TGTGCCAGCAGCCCGGGACAATCTAGCACAGATACGCAGTATTTT. Its translation is CASSPGQSSTDTQYF.

The rearrangement links TRBV28 to TRBJ2-4, with a possible D match to TRBD1 (6 bases). Trimming cost V 5 bases and J 0 bases, with 20 bases left between them. Per germline, CDR1 MDHEN and CDR2 SYDVKM. This CDR3 is built from 18 residues. CDR3 residues: CASSPWTASTLAKNIQYF. DNA for the CDR3: TGTGCCAGCAGTCCCTGGACAGCCTCCACCCTAGCCAAAAACATTCAGTACTTC.

This chain uses TRBV13 with TRBJ2-3; weak D call: TRBD2 (5 bases). Trimming shortened V by 3 bases and J by 8 bases, and 15 bases separated the two germline ends. The length of the CDR3 is 14 residues. Germline CDR1 and CDR2: PRHDT and FYEKMQ (reference sequence). DNA for the CDR3: TGTGCCAGCAGCTTGCCTTCTCTAGCTGCTACGCAGTATTTT. It yields the protein CASSLPSLAATQYF.

A word on this clone: Compared with germline, one end of the junction differs, possibly owing to a read error. The V call is TRBV6-5, the J call TRBJ1-2; D uncertain. This CDR3 contains 15 residues. Germline-derived CDR1 and CDR2 are MNHEY and SVGAGI. This chain's CDR3 is CASSTYSGPNYGYTF. CDR3 nucleotide sequence: TGTGCCAGCAGCACCTATTCGGGTCCTAATTATGGCTACACCTTC.

The rearrangement uses TRBV18 and TRBJ1-4; 8 bases line up with TRBD1. Trimming took 3 bases from V and 4 from J; bases not matched to a gene: 4. Germline V gene sequence: CDR1 KGHSH, CDR2 LQKENI. This CDR3 has 15 amino acids. CDR3 protein: CASSPGTGRNEKLFF. The CDR3 DNA reads as TGTGCCAGCTCACCGGGGACAGGCCGTAATGAAAAACTGTTTTTT.

The table lists this clone with a few counts. At the DNA level, this CDR3 is encoded by other sequences in the same sample as well. In nucleotides, the CDR3 is TGTGCCAGCAGCTTAGGGGCTAGCACAGATACGCAGTATTTT. Its protein is CASSLGASTDTQYF. This chain uses TRBV7-2 with TRBJ2-3, with D unclear. The CDR3 loop spans 14 amino acids. The V end lost 1 base, the J end lost 0 bases, and 5 bases lay between the germline ends. From germline, CDR1 is SGHTA and CDR2 FQGNSA. Full variable domain (remainder filled in from reference TRBV7-2 and TRBJ2-3): GAGVSQSPSNKVTEKGKDVELRCDPISGHTALYWYRQSLGQGLEFLIYFQGNSAPDKSGLPSDRFSAERTGGSVSTLTIQRTQQEDSAVYLCASSLGASTDTQYFGPGTRLTVL.

This chain uses TRBV12-1 with TRBJ1-5; whether TRBD1, the table's D call, matches the DNA was not checked. TRBV12-1 is a known pseudogene. The CDR3 length is 14 residues. Here the CDR3 reads CASSFGSIRGPQHF. In DNA form, the CDR3 reads TGTGCCAGCAGCTTCGGGTCAATCAGGGGGCCCCAGCATTTT.

The genes are TRBV12-3 or TRBV12-4 and TRBJ2-7, with a possible D match to TRBD1 (6 bases). The CDR3 is 13 residues long. V lost 2 bases, J lost 2 bases, and 7 bases lay in between. CDR3 sequence: CASSLQGTYEQYF. CDR3 bases: TGTGCCAGCAGTTTACAGGGGACCTACGAGCAGTACTTC.

V gene TRBV13 combines with J gene TRBJ2-1; the D gene is possibly TRBD2 (5 bases). The CDR3 runs to 17 residues. Trimming removed 1 base at V and 8 bases at J, with 21 bases between. The germline gives CDR1 PRHDT, CDR2 FYEKMQ (reference sequence). The CDR3 region is CASSLEAGPSPRDEQFF. The CDR3 nucleotides read TGTGCCAGCAGCTTAGAGGCGGGTCCCTCCCCTCGGGATGAGCAGTTCTTC.

The sample holds many counts of this clone. The CDR3 loop reads CASSSGDSGANVLTF. CDR3 coding DNA: TGTGCCAGCAGCTCGGGAGACTCTGGGGCCAACGTCCTGACTTTC. The chain has TRBV5-5 and TRBJ2-6; weak D call: TRBD2 (6 bases). The germline V and J ends were trimmed by 3 bases and 0 bases, with 7 bases remaining between them. The CDR3 loop spans 15 amino acids. Looked up from germline, CDR1 is SGHKS and CDR2 is YYEKEE (reference sequence).

In its sample, this clone was seen a few times. The chain is built from TRBV29-1 and TRBJ2-5, with 11 bases that match TRBD1. Germline-derived CDR1 and CDR2 are SQVTM and ANQGSEA. The J segment lost 6 bases and the V segment lost 6 bases, leaving 9 bases of the junction unmatched. This CDR3 region has 14 residues. The CDR3 is CSVDQGQGVKTQYF. CDR3 sequence (DNA): TGCAGCGTCGACCAGGGACAGGGGGTAAAGACCCAGTACTTC.